The 8 T cell receptor beta chains given below trace back to one sample, sequenced in a study of T cell changes during pregnancy in multiple sclerosis. TCRdb's table, derived via immunoSEQ multiplex PCR, lists solely in-frame clones and lacks some. The sample lists around 110,000 clones, under 95% occurring once. Sequencing was performed on peripheral blood, taken before pregnancy. Source of these receptors: a female donor with multiple sclerosis, enrolled in a pregnancy study.

V and J are TRBV7-3 and TRBJ2-7, with TRBD1 identical over 7 bases. From germline, CDR1 is SGHTA and CDR2 FQGTGA. V gave up 5 bases and J gave up 3 bases; unmatched junction bases: 10. CDR3 length equals 15 residues. DNA for the CDR3: TGTGCCAGCAGCGAGACAGGGCAGGGAAACTACGAGCAGTACTTC. It yields the protein CASSETGQGNYEQYF.

The count of this clone is one. The rearrangement joins TRBV19 to TRBJ2-1; 10 bases line up with TRBD1. The CDR3 runs 15 residues. The ends lost 3 bases at V and 8 bases at J; junction bases unmatched: 7. CDR1 and CDR2 (germline): LNHDA, SQIVND (reference sequence). CDR3 sequence: CASSMGQGRAHEQFF. For the CDR3, the DNA is TGTGCCAGTAGTATGGGACAGGGGAGGGCGCATGAGCAGTTCTTC.

The V gene is TRBV19, the J gene TRBJ1-2; 9 bases are shared with TRBD1. Losses at the gene ends were 10 bases for V and 4 bases for J; bases not matched to a gene: 10. Germline V CDR1 and CDR2: LNHDA, SQIVND (reference sequence). The CDR3 runs to 14 residues. The DNA of the CDR3 is TGTGCCACCGAGGACAGGGGAGGAAGCTATGGCTACACCTTC. Its translation is CATEDRGGSYGYTF.

The chain combines TRBV4-1 with TRBJ2-3, with D possibly TRBD1 on 5 matching bases. Deletions cut 4 bases from V and 5 bases from J, with 7 bases between. From germline, CDR1 is MGHRA and CDR2 YSYEKL. The CDR3 consists of 12 residues. DNA of the CDR3: TGCGCCAGCAGCCGCCAGGGAGATACGCAGTATTTT. Translation: CASSRQGDTQYF.

The chain couples TRBV18 to TRBJ1-5; 8 nucleotides match TRBD1. V lost 2 bases to trimming and J lost 3 bases; unmatched junction nucleotides: 3. Germline values: CDR1 KGHSH, CDR2 LQKENI. The CDR3 is 15 residues long. CDR3 protein: CASSPSQGANQPQHF. CDR3 coding DNA: TGTGCCAGCTCACCAAGTCAGGGGGCCAATCAGCCCCAGCATTTT.

The chain combines TRBV19 with TRBJ1-4; D gene ambiguous. There are 16 residues in the CDR3. Trimming took 0 bases from V and 8 from J, leaving 16 bases between them. Germline-derived CDR1 and CDR2 are LNHDA and SQIVND (reference sequence). Here the CDR3 reads CASSIDRRGSREKLFF. CDR3 in DNA: TGTGCCAGTAGTATAGATCGGCGGGGTTCGAGAGAAAAACTGTTTTTT. Looking up the rest from reference TRBV19 and TRBJ1-4 gives the full variable domain: DGGITQSPKYLFRKEGQNVTLSCEQNLNHDAMYWYRQDPGQGLRLIYYSQIVNDFQKGDIAEGYSVSREKKESFPLTVTSAQKNPTAFYLCASSIDRRGSREKLFFGSGTQLSVL.

This chain links TRBV11-3 with TRBJ1-2; 7 positions agree with TRBD1. The J segment lost 1 base and the V segment lost 5 bases, leaving 4 bases of the junction unmatched. The germline V gene has CDR1 SGHNT and CDR2 YENEEA. This CDR3 comprises 14 residues. CDR3: CASSLGDSNYGYTF. The CDR3 DNA reads TGTGCCAGCAGCCTAGGGGACAGTAACTATGGCTACACCTTC.

The J gene is TRBJ1-1, the V gene TRBV6-6, with D hard to call. Germline values: CDR1 MNHNY, CDR2 SVGAGI (reference sequence). The CDR3 spans 13 residues. V was clipped by 6 bases and J by 1 base, with 9 bases between them. CDR3: CASRHTPNTEAFF. The CDR3 DNA is TGTGCCAGCAGGCACACACCGAACACTGAAGCTTTCTTT.